These 5 T cell receptor beta chains were sequenced from one sample in a study of cytomegalovirus exposure and HLA in healthy donors. Profiled with immunoSEQ multiplex PCR; TCRdb holds only in-frame clones, not every one. The repertoire consists of nearly 80,000 clones, with 93% occurring once and the leading ten covering about 3.6%. Sequencing was performed on PBMCs. Receptors were obtained from a woman between 25 and 40 years old in good health and CMV-seronegative.

The rearrangement joins TRBV7-2 to TRBJ1-1; D perhaps matches TRBD1 (5 bases). This CDR3 comprises 14 residues. Germline values: CDR1 SGHTA, CDR2 FQGNSA. Trimming stripped 5 bases from V and 2 bases from J, with 12 bases between. CDR3 bases: TGTGCCAGCAGCACACGACAGCATAACACTGAAGCTTTCTTT. Its translation: CASSTRQHNTEAFF.

The chain is built from TRBV9 and TRBJ2-2; a possible D gene is TRBD2 (8 bases). Germline values: CDR1 SGDLS, CDR2 YYNGEE. Deletions cut 3 bases from V and 5 bases from J, with 23 bases between. The CDR3 spans 18 residues. As DNA, the CDR3 is TGTGCCAGCAGCGGCGAGGGGGCGCCGGGAGGGGGGACCGGGGAGCTGTTTTTT. Amino acid sequence: CASSGEGAPGGGTGELFF.

The chain links TRBV4-2 to TRBJ1-1; D gene ambiguous. The germline V gene has CDR1 LGHNA and CDR2 YNFKEQ. V dropped 1 base and J dropped 0 bases, with 9 bases sitting between them. This CDR3 has 15 amino acids. CDR3 nucleotides: TGTGCCAGCAGCCAAGTTGAACAATTGAACACTGAAGCTTTCTTT. It specifies CASSQVEQLNTEAFF.

This clone was seen once. This chain connects TRBV6-5 to TRBJ1-5, with D possibly being TRBD1 (5 bases). CDR1 and CDR2 (germline): MNHEY, SVGAGI. V was cut by 5 bases and J by 2 bases, with 13 bases left in between. The CDR3 contains 15 residues. For the CDR3, the DNA is TGTGCCAGCAGTGCCTCGGAAGGGGGCAATCAGCCCCAGCATTTT. This sequence encodes CASSASEGGNQPQHF.

The chain employs TRBV10-3 and TRBJ2-7, with 7 bases identical to TRBD1. The CDR3 is made up of 14 amino acids. V trimming: 6 bases; J trimming: 0 bases; junction bases outside the gene matches: 5. Germline V gene sequence: CDR1 ENHRY, CDR2 SYGVKD. CDR3 sequence (DNA): TGTGCCATCAGCACACAGGGGACCTCCTACGAGCAGTACTTC. It encodes CAISTQGTSYEQYF.